This T cell receptor beta chain was identified in a study of response to subunit inactivated influenza vaccine. The CDR3 length is 15 residues. Germline lookup yields CDR1 MGHDK and CDR2 SYGVNS. V lost 7 bases and J lost 4; bases outside the gene matches: 9. TCRdb itself ran the RT-PCR reads through MiXCR, one entry per CDR3 protein. There are 300,000 to 350,000 distinct CDR3 sequences in the sample; less than 25% occur only once, and roughly 10% lies in the top ten. The origin of this receptor is a man aged 50 to 69 who received an inactivated influenza vaccine. The chain combines TRBV25-1 with TRBJ2-3, with 9 bases aligning to TRBD1. The input for sequencing was PBMCs from blood, taken 21 months after vaccination. The CDR3 DNA reads TGTGCCAGCAAAGCCGGACAGGGGATGTCAGATACGCAGTATTTT. This encodes CASKAGQGMSDTQYF.